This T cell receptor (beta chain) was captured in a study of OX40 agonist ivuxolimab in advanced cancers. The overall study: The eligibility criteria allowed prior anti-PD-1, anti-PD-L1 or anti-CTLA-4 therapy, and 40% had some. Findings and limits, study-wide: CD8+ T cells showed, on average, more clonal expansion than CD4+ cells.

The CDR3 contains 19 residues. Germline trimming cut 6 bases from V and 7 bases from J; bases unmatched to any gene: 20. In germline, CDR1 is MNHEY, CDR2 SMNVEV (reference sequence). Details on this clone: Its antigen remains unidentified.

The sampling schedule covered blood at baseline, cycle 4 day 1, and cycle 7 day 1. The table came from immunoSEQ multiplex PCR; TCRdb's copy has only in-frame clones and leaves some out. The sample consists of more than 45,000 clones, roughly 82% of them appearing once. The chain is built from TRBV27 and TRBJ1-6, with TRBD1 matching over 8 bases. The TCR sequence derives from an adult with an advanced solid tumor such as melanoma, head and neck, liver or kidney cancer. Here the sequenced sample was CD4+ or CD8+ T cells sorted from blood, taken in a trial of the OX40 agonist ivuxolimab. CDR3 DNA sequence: TGTGCCAGCAGCCCCGGACAGGGAATTGTTTGGGGTCGGAATTCACCCCTCCACTTT. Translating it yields CASSPGQGIVWGRNSPLHF.